Sequencing of this TCR beta chain was carried out in a study of cytomegalovirus exposure and HLA in healthy donors. Findings and limits, study-wide: Being productive about 87% or about 30% of the time was typical of most TCR beta V segments in an earlier analysis.

As for this clone: Its matching antigen is unknown.

With 60 Vbeta and 13 Jbeta primers, the PCR was carried out. Data came from immunoSEQ multiplex PCR; TCRdb stores just in-frame clones and leaves some out. Its table records about 74,000 clones. The CDR3 is made up of 16 amino acids. From germline, CDR1 is LNHDA and CDR2 SQIVND (reference sequence). Trimming pared 4 bases from V and 0 bases from J, leaving 13 bases between. Sequencing was performed on PBMCs. The rearrangement joins TRBV19 to TRBJ1-5, with D tentatively TRBD1 (6 bases). The receptor's source is a female donor in good health and CMV-seropositive. CDR3 sequence: CASSKPRGGSNQPQHF. The CDR3 DNA is TGTGCCAGTAGTAAGCCTCGAGGGGGTAGCAATCAGCCCCAGCATTTT.